A selection of T cell receptor beta chains follows, all from one sample in a study of blood T cell repertoires in COVID-19. TCRdb's copy holds only in-frame clones and misses some; the assay was immunoSEQ multiplex PCR. The profile shows some 350,000 clones, roughly 86% of them singletons. The material sequenced was peripheral blood. The origin of the receptors is a human donor in a cohort sampled during active COVID-19. Both conserved end residues are part of each CDR3. Fields, in order: CDR3 DNA, CDR3 protein, J gene, D gene, clone size, V gene. A D gene is named only where the DNA matches it firmly. Not all rows give a size; the values are once, few, many and, for expanded clones, a class.

TGTGCCAGCAGTGGGGGACAGGGGATTGGTGGCTACACCTTC | CASSGGQGIGGYTF | TRBJ1-2 | TRBD1 | . | TRBV2
TGTGCCAGCAGTAAGAGGAGACAGGGGACTGCAGATACGCAGTATTTT | CASSKRRQGTADTQYF | TRBJ2-3 | TRBD1 | . | TRBV2
TGTGCCAGTAGTATTCTGGAGGGAGCAAGCCAAGAGACCCAGTACTTC | CASSILEGASQETQYF | TRBJ2-5 | . | . | TRBV19
TGTGCCTGGGGGAAAGGGCGGGGGTTCCAAGAGACCCAGTACTTC | CAWGKGRGFQETQYF | TRBJ2-5 | TRBD2 | . | TRBV30
TGTGCCAGTAGTATGAGGTTGACTAGCGGGGACTCCTACAATGAGCAGTTCTTC | CASSMRLTSGDSYNEQFF | TRBJ2-1 | TRBD2 | . | TRBV19
TGCGCCAGCAGTGACTCTCTCGAGCAGTACTTC | CASSDSLEQYF | TRBJ2-7 | . | . | TRBV10-2
TGTGCCACCACCGCGGAGGTTCAGGTGTCCAATGAGCAGTTCTTC | CATTAEVQVSNEQFF | TRBJ2-1 | . | . | TRBV15
TGTGCCTGGAGTGAAGGAGGGTACCAAGAGACCCAGTACTTC | CAWSEGGYQETQYF | TRBJ2-5 | . | . | TRBV30
TGTGCCAGCAGTTTGTCCGGGACTAGCGGGGTCGGGGGTCTGTACGAGCAGTACTTC | CASSLSGTSGVGGLYEQYF | TRBJ2-7 | TRBD2 | . | TRBV7-2
TGTGCCAGCAGTTTTCGACAGGTTCCCTATGGCTACACCTTC | CASSFRQVPYGYTF | TRBJ1-2 | . | . | TRBV28
TGTGCCAGAAGACCACGGTCCCAACTAGCGGGGGGCGTCGTGAGCACAGATACGCAGTATTTT | CARRPRSQLAGGVVSTDTQYF | TRBJ2-3 | TRBD2 | . | TRBV5-3
TGTGCCAGCAGTGAAACAGGAATCTACGAGCAGTACTTC | CASSETGIYEQYF | TRBJ2-7 | . | . | TRBV6-1
TGCAGTGCTAGGGAGTTGGGTGAGCAGTTCTTC | CSARELGEQFF | TRBJ2-1 | . | . | TRBV20-1
TGTGCCAGCAGCTTAGGGACTAGCGGGAACACCGGGGAGCTGTTTTTT | CASSLGTSGNTGELFF | TRBJ2-2 | TRBD2 | . | TRBV7-8
TGTGCCACCGACCCTGACCGCACAGGGGGCTACGAGACCCAGTACTTC | CATDPDRTGGYETQYF | TRBJ2-5 | TRBD1 | . | TRBV2
TGTGCCAGCAGCGCACGACAGGGCCCCTACAATGAGCAGTTCTTC | CASSARQGPYNEQFF | TRBJ2-1 | TRBD1 | once | TRBV9
TGTGCCAGCTCTCGCGGGACAGCCCTTGTTTCCATATATTTT | CASSRGTALVSIYF | TRBJ1-3 | TRBD1 | . | TRBV18
TGTGCCAGCAGCGCGAACACCGGGGAGACCCAGTACTTC | CASSANTGETQYF | TRBJ2-5 | . | once | TRBV9
TGTGCCAGCAGTACGGTCTCTGGAAACACCATATATTTT | CASSTVSGNTIYF | TRBJ1-3 | . | . | TRBV28
TGTGCCAGCAGCTCCCGACAGGGGTTATCCTACGAGCAGTACTTC | CASSSRQGLSYEQYF | TRBJ2-7 | TRBD1 | . | TRBV5-8
TGTGCCAGTAAAGACCCTAGCTCCTACAATGAGCAGTTCTTC | CASKDPSSYNEQFF | TRBJ2-1 | . | . | TRBV19
TGCAGCACAAGATCGGGGGAGACCCAGTACTTC | CSTRSGETQYF | TRBJ2-5 | . | . | TRBV29-1
TGCGCCAGCAGCTATCATAGGGGGTCTGGCACAGATACGCAGTATTTT | CASSYHRGSGTDTQYF | TRBJ2-3 | . | . | TRBV5-1
TGTGCCAGCAGCCCAGAGACTAGAAGCGAGCAGTACTTC | CASSPETRSEQYF | TRBJ2-7 | . | . | TRBV9
TGTGCCAGCCGGCCCCCCGGGTACTCTGGAAACACCATATATTTT | CASRPPGYSGNTIYF | TRBJ1-3 | . | once | TRBV5-5
TGTGCCAGCAGTAAGGAGATGAACACTGAAGCTTTCTTT | CASSKEMNTEAFF | TRBJ1-1 | . | . | TRBV6-4
TGTGCCAGTAGTGTCACAGGGGCGGGGGAGACCCAGTACTTC | CASSVTGAGETQYF | TRBJ2-5 | . | . | TRBV19
TGTGCCTGGGATCAACAGGGGGCGAGCAATCAGCCCCAGCATTTT | CAWDQQGASNQPQHF | TRBJ1-5 | TRBD1 | . | TRBV30
TGCGCCAGCAGCCCGGTCCCGGGACAGGGTTCGGAGGCTGAAGCTTTCTTT | CASSPVPGQGSEAEAFF | TRBJ1-1 | TRBD1 | . | TRBV5-1
TGTGCCAGCTATCTCACCAGAACCACCATATATTTT | CASYLTRTTIYF | TRBJ1-3 | . | . | TRBV2
TGTGCTAGCAGCTTAGACCCCAGCGAGGAGACCCAGTACTTC | CASSLDPSEETQYF | TRBJ2-5 | . | . | TRBV7-7
TGTGCCACTTCACCACAGGGGGGGGCCGGGGAGCTGTTTTTT | CATSPQGGAGELFF | TRBJ2-2 | . | . | TRBV24-1
TGTGCCAGCAGTTTAGCCAGGGTGGAAACGTACGAGCAGTACTTC | CASSLARVETYEQYF | TRBJ2-7 | . | . | TRBV28
TGTGCCAGCAGCACATGGACTAGCGGGGACTACAATGAGCAGTTCTTC | CASSTWTSGDYNEQFF | TRBJ2-1 | TRBD2 | . | TRBV11-2
TGCGCCAGCAGCTCTAGCGGGGGGCCCCCCTACGAGCAGTACTTC | CASSSSGGPPYEQYF | TRBJ2-7 | TRBD2 | . | TRBV5-1
TGTGCCAGCAAGGCCGGGACAGAGGGGGGGACCCAGTACTTC | CASKAGTEGGTQYF | TRBJ2-5 | . | . | TRBV2
TGTGCCAGCTCGCTAACATTGGAGGGTGAGCAGTTCTTC | CASSLTLEGEQFF | TRBJ2-1 | . | . | TRBV18
TGTGCCAGCAGTACCCCGACTGAGCTCTCCTACAATGAGCAGTTCTTC | CASSTPTELSYNEQFF | TRBJ2-1 | . | . | TRBV28
TGTGCCAGCAGCCCCGCCGGGACAGGACGGTCCTACGAGCAGTACTTC | CASSPAGTGRSYEQYF | TRBJ2-7 | TRBD1 | . | TRBV11-2
TGTGCCACCCCCCTATTCGACAGGGCATCCGAGCAGTACTTC | CATPLFDRASEQYF | TRBJ2-7 | TRBD1 | . | TRBV10-3
TGTGCCAGCAGCCTGGTGGGGGGTGGAGATACGCAGTATTTT | CASSLVGGGDTQYF | TRBJ2-3 | . | . | TRBV5-4
TGTGCCAGCAGCCAAGAGGTCGGGGGTAGGAGCTCCTACAATGAGCAGTTCTTC | CASSQEVGGRSSYNEQFF | TRBJ2-1 | . | . | TRBV4-2
TGCGCCAGCATCCTCCCGGGCAAGACAGCCTACTCTGGGGCCAACGTCCTGACTTTC | CASILPGKTAYSGANVLTF | TRBJ2-6 | . | . | TRBV23-1
TGTGCCACCAGTGATTGGTGGATGGGAGTTAACACCGGGGAGCTGTTTTTT | CATSDWWMGVNTGELFF | TRBJ2-2 | . | . | TRBV24-1
TGTGCCACCGGAGGGGAGACCCAGTACTTC | CATGGETQYF | TRBJ2-5 | . | . | TRBV19
TGTGCCAGCAGCTTGTCTAGCGGACCAAGCTCCTACAATGAGCAGTTCTTC | CASSLSSGPSSYNEQFF | TRBJ2-1 | TRBD2 | once | TRBV5-6
TGTGCCAGCAGCTTTATACCAGCGGGGGCGGAAGATACGCAGTATTTT | CASSFIPAGAEDTQYF | TRBJ2-3 | TRBD2 | . | TRBV7-8
TGTGCCAGCTCACCACCGGCGAGGGTCTTCTCTGGAAACACCATATATTTT | CASSPPARVFSGNTIYF | TRBJ1-3 | . | . | TRBV18
TGTGCCAGCAGTTTTCGGGGTAGGGCGGTTTCACCCCTCCACTTT | CASSFRGRAVSPLHF | TRBJ1-6 | . | . | TRBV27
TGTGCCAGCAGCTTGGACACTGGAAACACCATATATTTT | CASSLDTGNTIYF | TRBJ1-3 | . | many | TRBV11-2
TGTGCCAGCAGCCAAGATTTAAGCAAAGGAGATCAGCCCCAGCATTTT | CASSQDLSKGDQPQHF | TRBJ1-5 | . | . | TRBV3-1/TRBV3-2
TGTGCCAGCAGCCCCTGGGACAGCTCCATCTCTGGAAACACCATATATTTT | CASSPWDSSISGNTIYF | TRBJ1-3 | TRBD1 | . | TRBV7-3
TGTGCCAGCAGCTTAACCGGAACAGTGGGCTACGAGCAGTACTTC | CASSLTGTVGYEQYF | TRBJ2-7 | . | . | TRBV7-9
TGCGCCAGCAGCTCCGACAGGTTCAACACTGAAGCTTTCTTT | CASSSDRFNTEAFF | TRBJ1-1 | . | . | TRBV5-1
TGCGCCAGCAGCCGAGAGGACAGGAGCCCCACAGATACGCAGTATTTT | CASSREDRSPTDTQYF | TRBJ2-3 | TRBD1 | . | TRBV5-1
TGTGCCTGGATTGCAGGGGGCTCGACCTACGAGCAGTACTTC | CAWIAGGSTYEQYF | TRBJ2-7 | TRBD1 | . | TRBV30
TGTGCCAGTAGTATAGACCGAAGAGGGACAGAAGCTTTCTTT | CASSIDRRGTEAFF | TRBJ1-1 | . | . | TRBV19
TGTGCCAGCAGCCCGACTAGCGGGTCTTCCACAGATACGCAGTATTTT | CASSPTSGSSTDTQYF | TRBJ2-3 | TRBD2 | . | TRBV7-2
TGTGCCAGCAGTTCTCGGGGTAGCGGGAGATCCTACGAGCAGTACTTC | CASSSRGSGRSYEQYF | TRBJ2-7 | TRBD2 | . | TRBV28